This TCR beta chain comes out of a study of blood T cell repertoires in COVID-19. Study-level background: Samples representing acute and convalescent COVID-19 were sourced from the United States, Italy and Spain.

This CDR3 spans 13 amino acids. Per germline, CDR1 SGHDN and CDR2 FVKESK. Trimming took off 3 bases at V and 0 bases at J, with 5 bases between the two ends. This clone was seen a handful of times. Authors' analysis steps: Nucleated cell number was recorded as an estimate derived from reference gene primer amplification. The repertoire was sequenced with immunoSEQ multiplex PCR; TCRdb's copy has only in-frame clones and lacks some. Clonal size and the V and J genes are those of that table, whereas D and trimming came from the DNA. This table has approximately 210,000 clones, around 84% appearing once. Seattle patients were enrolled during active infection and followed longitudinally.

The chain has TRBV14 and TRBJ1-1; D uncertain. This clonotype was obtained from a woman aged 80 or older with COVID-19, enrolled during active disease. The sequencing sample was made of peripheral blood. In DNA, the CDR3 is TGTGCCAGCAGCCATCAGATGAACACTGAAGCTTTCTTT. This encodes CASSHQMNTEAFF.